Listed below are T cell receptor beta chains from one sample, sequenced in a study of T cells in Graves' hyperthyroidism and ophthalmopathy. TCRdb called the multiplex PCR reads again in MiXCR, with one record for every CDR3 protein. The repertoire holds about 480,000 distinct CDR3 sequences, with approximately 15% as singletons. Source material: blood. These receptors came from a woman younger than 35 with Graves' hyperthyroidism. The CDR3 runs from the conserved cysteine through the conserved F or W.

J gene,V gene,CDR3 protein
TRBJ1-3,TRBV15,CATGAPGGTGNTIYF
TRBJ1-1,TRBV3-1,CASSPQWGGDTEAFF
TRBJ1-1,TRBV2,CASSEVNVANTEAFF
TRBJ1-3,TRBV12-3/TRBV12-4,CASSLVGGLSGNTIYF
TRBJ1-6,TRBV2,CASSDPSPNSPLHF
TRBJ2-5,TRBV6-1,CASNLGGIAVWETQYF
TRBJ2-3,TRBV7-9,CASVARTSTDTQYF
TRBJ2-5,TRBV27,CASRGQGLETQYF
TRBJ2-3,TRBV30,CAWSPVKRGTDTQYF
TRBJ1-5,TRBV27,CASSAGSNNQPQHF
TRBJ2-7,TRBV20-1,CSARGRGLDYEQYF
TRBJ2-5,TRBV3-1,CASSQDSAQETQYF
TRBJ2-1,TRBV29-1,CSVEGLAGGEQFF
TRBJ1-1,TRBV12-3/TRBV12-4,CASKRPENTEAFF
TRBJ2-2,TRBV13,CASSPPGYSTGELFF
TRBJ1-5,TRBV29-1,CSVVEQGGQPQHF
TRBJ1-4,TRBV6-5,CASSYSEGNEKLFF
TRBJ2-7,TRBV7-9,CASSSTGGLGEQYF
TRBJ2-1,TRBV7-3,CASSPYLGNEQFF
TRBJ1-1,TRBV11-2,CASSLDPAPDTEAFF
TRBJ1-2,TRBV7-8,CASSLGYSDGYTF
TRBJ1-1,TRBV12-5,CASSVGDTEAFF
TRBJ2-7,TRBV9,CASSVTSGNYEQYF
TRBJ2-1,TRBV10-3,CAISESGGRQNEQFF
TRBJ2-3,TRBV19,CASSTGDGGGTDTQYF
TRBJ2-7,TRBV7-2,CASSLGASYEQYF
TRBJ1-1,TRBV19,CASSTWGAPNTEAFF
TRBJ1-5,TRBV12-3/TRBV12-4,CASSPTPPDRLDQPQHF
TRBJ1-3,TRBV9,CASSSQWGDTIYF
TRBJ1-1,TRBV4-1,CASSQARRQGAGTEAFF
TRBJ2-5,TRBV11-3,CASSRTNGGETQYF
TRBJ1-5,TRBV10-1,CATSGGLDQPQHF
TRBJ2-5,TRBV5-1,CASSLAGQKRGRQETQYF
TRBJ1-2,TRBV29-1,CSDDRSGGWSGYTF
TRBJ1-2,TRBV29-1,CSAGEGANYGYTF
TRBJ1-3,TRBV4-1,CASSLTHNIGNTIYF
TRBJ2-7,TRBV14,CASSHRGRTSGSNYEQYF
TRBJ1-3,TRBV5-6,CASSLAGTGAGNTIYF
TRBJ2-1,TRBV10-3,CAIREGTSGQNYNEQFF
TRBJ2-1,TRBV18,CASSPLAGPYNEQFF
TRBJ1-2,TRBV5-5,CASSRIGGYTF
TRBJ2-1,TRBV7-8,CASSLTGAYNEQFF
TRBJ2-1,TRBV11-2,CASSWDRNEQFF
TRBJ2-1,TRBV11-3,CASSLTSGIYNEQFF
TRBJ2-3,TRBV30,CAWSGTHTQYF
TRBJ1-5,TRBV4-1,CASSQADGVVNQPQHF
TRBJ1-4,TRBV20-1,CSARTGADNEKLFF
TRBJ2-2,TRBV6-1,CASTGLAGGVTGELFF